A selection of T cell receptor beta chains follows, all from one sample in a study of T cells in Graves' hyperthyroidism and ophthalmopathy. TCRdb redid the calling of the multiplex PCR reads with MiXCR, one entry per CDR3 protein. Of nearly 600,000 distinct CDR3 sequences listed, approximately 15% are singletons. The sample consisted of blood. All receptors come from a woman in her late teens or twenties with Graves' ophthalmopathy. CDR3s include the opening cysteine and the closing phenylalanine or tryptophan. Fields, in order: J gene, V gene, D gene, clone size, CDR3 protein, CDR3 DNA. A D gene is named only where the DNA matches it firmly. Clone size is not always given. Where it is, it says once, few, many or a class for expanded clones.

TRBJ2-4	TRBV20-1	TRBD2	-	CSARGTSGTKNIQYF	TGCAGTGCTAGAGGTACTAGCGGCACCAAAAACATTCAGTACTTC
TRBJ2-1	TRBV3-1	-	many	CATGRSGGTGGEQFF	TGTGCCACCGGCCGTAGTGGCGGGACGGGGGGCGAGCAGTTCTTC
TRBJ1-1	TRBV5-1	TRBD1	-	CASSLEDRGTEAFF	TGCGCCAGCAGCTTGGAGGACAGGGGCACTGAAGCTTTCTTT
TRBJ1-4	TRBV2	TRBD1	many	CASRPRDRGKLFF	TGTGCCAGCAGGCCCAGGGACAGGGGAAAACTGTTTTTT
TRBJ2-3	TRBV2	-	-	CATSPGTGTDTQYF	TGTGCCACGTCCCCCGGGACTGGCACAGATACGCAGTATTTT
TRBJ1-5	TRBV27	-	many	CASSLLAGIDQPQHF	TGTGCCAGCAGTTTATTGGCAGGGATTGACCAGCCCCAGCATTTT
TRBJ2-7	TRBV29-1	-	many	CSVERVDRPYEQYF	TGCAGCGTTGAAAGGGTTGATCGACCCTACGAGCAGTACTTC
TRBJ2-1	TRBV11-1	-	many	CASSYQVSGGNEQFF	TGTGCCAGCAGCTACCAGGTTTCTGGAGGGAATGAGCAGTTCTTC
TRBJ2-5	TRBV28	-	many	CASSLALRGSQYF	TGTGCCAGCAGTTTAGCCTTACGGGGGTCCCAGTACTTC
TRBJ2-7	TRBV27	-	-	CASRTGTNYEQYF	TGTGCCAGCCGGACCGGGACAAACTACGAGCAGTACTTC
TRBJ2-5	TRBV7-9	-	many	CASSSRISQETQYF	TGTGCCAGCAGCAGCCGTATTTCCCAAGAGACCCAGTACTTC
TRBJ2-1	TRBV28	TRBD2	once	CASSPTSGQSDEQFF	TGTGCCAGTTCCCCTACTAGCGGTCAATCCGATGAGCAGTTCTTC
TRBJ2-1	TRBV28	TRBD2	many	CASSGAGGFAYNKQFF	TGTGCCAGCAGCGGGGCGGGAGGTTTCGCCTACAATAAGCAGTTCTTC
TRBJ2-7	TRBV19	-	-	CASSMHRAPEYEQYF	TGTGCCAGTAGTATGCACCGGGCACCAGAGTACGAGCAGTACTTC
TRBJ1-5	TRBV20-1	-	many	CSARLWGEMSNQPQHF	TGCAGTGCTAGACTTTGGGGGGAGATGAGCAATCAGCCCCAGCATTTT
TRBJ2-5	TRBV13	TRBD2	few	CASSYWTRAETQYF	TGTGCCAGCAGCTACTGGACTAGGGCGGAGACCCAGTACTTC
TRBJ1-5	TRBV7-2	TRBD1	few	CASSLEDRVSQPQHF	TGTGCCAGCAGCTTAGAAGACAGGGTGAGTCAGCCCCAGCATTTT
TRBJ2-5	TRBV12-3/TRBV12-4	-	many	CASSSPIRPGGGSQETQYF	TGTGCCAGCAGTTCCCCCATCCGCCCTGGAGGGGGAAGTCAAGAGACCCAGTACTTC
TRBJ2-3	TRBV28	TRBD1	-	CASSQPPIRDRGQDTQYF	TGTGCCAGCAGCCAACCCCCCATCCGGGACAGGGGGCAAGATACGCAGTATTTT
TRBJ2-1	TRBV12-3/TRBV12-4	TRBD2	many	CASSFFRTSGRAYREQFF	TGTGCCAGCAGTTTTTTCAGAACGAGCGGGAGGGCTTATCGGGAGCAGTTCTTC
TRBJ1-3	TRBV28	-	many	CASSEGPAGNTIYF	TGTGCCAGCAGTGAGGGCCCCGCTGGAAACACCATATATTTT
TRBJ2-4	TRBV2	TRBD2	-	CASRGGVLAKNIQYF	TGTGCCAGCCGGGGGGGGGTTTTGGCCAAAAACATTCAGTACTTC
TRBJ2-5	TRBV7-7	TRBD2	few	CASSSGLAGVRETQYF	TGTGCTAGCAGCTCGGGACTAGCGGGAGTCAGGGAGACCCAGTACTTC
TRBJ2-5	TRBV7-9	-	many	CASSPRDTREETQYF	TGTGCCAGCAGCCCCCGGGACACAAGGGAAGAGACCCAGTACTTC
TRBJ2-1	TRBV6-2/TRBV6-3	-	many	CASRLHRVSPYNEQFF	TGTGCCAGCAGGCTTCACAGGGTGTCCCCTTACAATGAGCAGTTCTTC
TRBJ2-7	TRBV7-2	-	many	CASSLPTRMGEQYF	TGTGCCAGCAGCTTACCTACTAGGATGGGCGAGCAGTACTTC
TRBJ2-3	TRBV5-1	-	few	CASSLDQASTDTQYF	TGCGCCAGCAGCTTGGACCAGGCTAGCACAGATACGCAGTATTTT
TRBJ2-5	TRBV14	-	-	CAGSQDGTQYF	TGTGCCGGCAGCCAAGATGGGACCCAGTACTTC
TRBJ2-1	TRBV6-1	-	-	CASSEARDHYFYNEQFF	TGTGCCAGCAGTGAAGCGCGGGACCACTATTTTTACAATGAGCAGTTCTTC
TRBJ1-6	TRBV20-1	-	-	CSAIGANNSPLHF	TGCAGTGCTATCGGGGCTAATAATTCACCCCTCCACTTT
TRBJ1-2	TRBV7-9	TRBD1	many	CASSLGGTGMSGYTF	TGTGCCAGCAGCTTAGGAGGGACAGGGATGAGTGGCTACACCTTC
TRBJ1-1	TRBV19	TRBD1	few	CASWGTGGEERNTEAFF	TGTGCCAGCTGGGGGACAGGGGGCGAGGAGCGGAACACTGAAGCTTTCTTT
TRBJ2-7	TRBV28	-	many	CASSPFRFSPDREQYF	TGTGCCAGCAGCCCGTTTAGGTTCTCCCCGGATCGGGAGCAGTACTTC
TRBJ2-2	TRBV28	-	few	CASSFNRATGELFF	TGTGCCAGCAGTTTCAACAGGGCCACCGGGGAGCTGTTTTTT
TRBJ1-5	TRBV4-1	TRBD1	-	CASSQDEDRFSVSNQPQHF	TGCGCCAGCAGCCAAGATGAGGACAGGTTTTCCGTTAGCAATCAGCCCCAGCATTTT
TRBJ2-1	TRBV12-3/TRBV12-4	-	many	CASVGRYLSSYNEQFF	TGTGCCAGCGTAGGACGCTACCTAAGCTCCTACAATGAGCAGTTCTTC
TRBJ2-5	TRBV3-1	TRBD2	many	CASSRWTSGTRETQYF	TGTGCCAGCAGCCGGTGGACTAGCGGGACTCGGGAGACCCAGTACTTC
TRBJ2-1	TRBV4-1	TRBD2	-	CASSHGTSGSNNEQFF	TGCGCCAGCAGCCACGGGACTAGCGGGTCTAACAATGAGCAGTTCTTC
TRBJ2-1	TRBV7-2	TRBD2	many	CASSFERVGGAINEQFF	TGTGCCAGCAGCTTTGAGAGGGTGGGAGGGGCTATCAATGAGCAGTTCTTC
TRBJ2-3	TRBV28	-	-	CASSLTGRSQYF	TGTGCCAGCAGTTTGACAGGACGCTCGCAGTATTTT
TRBJ2-1	TRBV28	TRBD1	few	CASSRDRVYLEQFF	TGTGCCAGCAGTAGGGACAGGGTCTATCTTGAGCAGTTCTTC
TRBJ2-3	TRBV7-2	TRBD2	many	CASSLGATAGVDTQYF	TGTGCCAGCAGCTTAGGTGCTACGGCGGGGGTAGATACGCAGTATTTT
TRBJ2-1	TRBV7-2	-	many	CASSLQEYNEQFF	TGTGCCAGCAGCTTACAGGAGTACAATGAGCAGTTCTTC
TRBJ2-3	TRBV7-2	TRBD2	many	CASSLRLAGLTDTQYF	TGTGCCAGCAGCTTAAGACTAGCGGGACTCACAGATACGCAGTATTTT
TRBJ2-7	TRBV27	TRBD2	many	CASSTRTPSGPYYEQYF	TGTGCCAGCAGTACGCGGACCCCTAGCGGTCCTTACTACGAGCAGTACTTC
TRBJ1-2	TRBV12-3/TRBV12-4	-	many	CASTWTDSNYGYTF	TGTGCCAGCACCTGGACAGACTCTAACTATGGCTACACCTTC
TRBJ2-4	TRBV2	-	many	CASRGESIAKNIQYF	TGTGCCAGCAGGGGCGAATCAATAGCCAAAAACATTCAGTACTTC
TRBJ2-5	TRBV30	-	many	CTAGWQETQYF	TGTACGGCGGGATGGCAAGAGACCCAGTACTTC
TRBJ2-7	TRBV6-1	-	many	CASSPDLSQGYPYEQYF	TGTGCCAGCAGTCCAGACCTGTCACAGGGTTACCCCTACGAGCAGTACTTC
TRBJ2-3	TRBV2	-	many	CASTPTRGTPRTDTQYF	TGTGCCAGCACTCCTACCCGTGGCACCCCCCGCACAGATACGCAGTATTTT
TRBJ1-4	TRBV7-2	-	many	CASSPFGGEFNEKLFF	TGTGCCAGCAGCCCTTTCGGGGGGGAGTTTAATGAAAAACTGTTTTTT